A selection of T cell receptor beta chains follows, all from one sample in a study of tumor T cells in aggressive B-cell lymphoma. Using immunoSEQ multiplex PCR, the repertoire was profiled, and TCRdb retains in-frame clones only, with some absent. The sample holds 750 to 900 clones; 50% to 75% are singletons and the top ten take around 21%. The source material was tumor tissue. The receptors originated from an adult with diffuse large B cell lymphoma. CDR3s include the opening cysteine and the closing phenylalanine or tryptophan. The D gene is left open where the match is weak. The size field is filled for only some rows; it gives once, few, many or a size class.

J: TRBJ1-4; V: TRBV4-3; D: NA; size: NA; DNA: TGCGCCAGCAGCCAAGACAGGGGTTCATCAACTAATGAAAAACTGTTTTTT; CDR3: CASSQDRGSSTNEKLFF
J: TRBJ2-5; V: TRBV29-1; D: TRBD2; size: NA; DNA: TGCAGCGTTGATGGGCGGGGGGCCTCGGAGGCCCAGTACTTC; CDR3: CSVDGRGASEAQYF
J: TRBJ1-1; V: TRBV29-1; D: TRBD1; size: NA; DNA: TGCAGCGTATATTCGACAGGGCGTAGGATGAACACTGAAGCTTTCTTT; CDR3: CSVYSTGRRMNTEAFF
J: TRBJ2-7; V: TRBV27; D: TRBD2; size: NA; DNA: TGTGCCAGCAGAGGGGGGGTAGCGGGGATGGGGGAGCAGTACTTC; CDR3: CASRGGVAGMGEQYF
J: TRBJ2-7; V: TRBV2; D: TRBD2; size: NA; DNA: TGTGCCAGCAGATCCACTAGCGGTGTTCTAGAGCAGTACTTC; CDR3: CASRSTSGVLEQYF
J: TRBJ1-5; V: TRBV15; D: TRBD1; size: NA; DNA: TGTGCCACCAGCAGAAAGACAGGGGGCAATCAGCCCCAGCATTTT; CDR3: CATSRKTGGNQPQHF
J: TRBJ1-1; V: TRBV20-1; D: NA; size: NA; DNA: TGCAGTGCTCGACTGCACACTGAAGCTTTCTTT; CDR3: CSARLHTEAFF
J: TRBJ2-1; V: TRBV11-2; D: NA; size: NA; DNA: TGTGCCAGCAGCCCGGGTGGTCTAGCTTACAATGAGCAGTTCTTC; CDR3: CASSPGGLAYNEQFF
J: TRBJ1-2; V: TRBV9; D: NA; size: NA; DNA: TGTGCCAGCAGCGTAGAGGGAGGCTATGGCTACACCTTC; CDR3: CASSVEGGYGYTF
J: TRBJ2-7; V: TRBV7-9; D: NA; size: NA; DNA: TGTGCCAGCAGCCGAGGACAGAAATCCTACGAGCAGTACTTC; CDR3: CASSRGQKSYEQYF
J: TRBJ2-5; V: TRBV7-9; D: TRBD1; size: NA; DNA: TGTGCCAGCAGCACATTACAGGGGGGAGAAGAGACCCAGTACTTC; CDR3: CASSTLQGGEETQYF
J: TRBJ2-1; V: TRBV10-1; D: NA; size: NA; DNA: TGCGCCAGCAGTGAGACGGGACTCTCCTACAATGAGCAGTTCTTC; CDR3: CASSETGLSYNEQFF
J: TRBJ2-1; V: TRBV21-1; D: NA; size: NA; DNA: TGTGCCAGCAGCAAAAAAAACCCGGGACTAGATCGGAATGAGCAGTTCTTC; CDR3: CASSKKNPGLDRNEQFF
J: TRBJ2-7; V: TRBV5-1; D: TRBD1; size: NA; DNA: TGCGCCAGCAGCCGGGACAGGTCCTACGAGCAGTACTTC; CDR3: CASSRDRSYEQYF
J: TRBJ2-2; V: TRBV27; D: NA; size: NA; DNA: TGTGCCAGCAGTTTATCGGGGCAGGGCAACACCGGGGAGCTGTTTTTT; CDR3: CASSLSGQGNTGELFF
J: TRBJ2-2; V: TRBV5-6; D: NA; size: NA; DNA: TGTGCCAGTAGCTTGGATGCGCAGGGGAGAGTCGGGGAGCTGTTTTTT; CDR3: CASSLDAQGRVGELFF
J: TRBJ2-5; V: TRBV14; D: TRBD1; size: NA; DNA: TGTGCCAGCAGCCAAGAGCCGGGACAGCTAAAAGAGACCCAGTACTTC; CDR3: CASSQEPGQLKETQYF
J: TRBJ2-1; V: TRBV5-6; D: NA; size: once; DNA: TGTGCCAGCAGCTCCTATAACTATGAGCAGTTCTTC; CDR3: CASSSYNYEQFF
J: TRBJ2-1; V: TRBV19; D: NA; size: NA; DNA: TGTGCCAGTAGTTTCGGGAAGGGCTACAATGAGCAGTTCTTC; CDR3: CASSFGKGYNEQFF
J: TRBJ2-7; V: TRBV11-2; D: TRBD1; size: NA; DNA: TGTGCCAGCAGCTTAGTTTCTGGACAGGGAGGCGAGCAGTACTTC; CDR3: CASSLVSGQGGEQYF
J: TRBJ2-7; V: TRBV5-1; D: NA; size: NA; DNA: TGCGCCAGCAGCGTGGCGGGTAGAGAGCAGTACTTC; CDR3: CASSVAGREQYF
J: TRBJ2-1; V: TRBV18; D: TRBD2; size: NA; DNA: TGTGCCAGCTCCCCGTCCGGGGCGGGAGGTTACAATGAGCAGTTCTTC; CDR3: CASSPSGAGGYNEQFF
J: TRBJ1-2; V: TRBV29-1; D: NA; size: NA; DNA: TGCAGCGTTGTAGGAGGCCAGCTCTATGGCTACACCTTC; CDR3: CSVVGGQLYGYTF
J: TRBJ2-3; V: TRBV7-6; D: TRBD2; size: NA; DNA: TGTGCCAGCAGCTTAGCGGCGGGAGGGGAAGGGGATACGCAGTATTTT; CDR3: CASSLAAGGEGDTQYF